This T cell receptor (beta chain) was captured in a study of blood T cell repertoires in COVID-19. Whole-study context: Nucleic acid was either cDNA or gDNA, and it came from T cells, B-cell-depleted T cells, or PBMCs.

The CDR3 covers 14 residues. V dropped 10 bases and J dropped 2 bases, with 16 bases sitting between them. Per the germline V gene, CDR1 is MNHEY and CDR2 is SVGAGI. Original processing methods: For nucleated cells, counts were estimated from reference gene primer amplification. Sequencing used immunoSEQ multiplex PCR; TCRdb keeps in-frame clones, though not all of them. D and trimming were read from the DNA, whereas the V and J calls and clone size are those reported in that table. Of tens of thousands of clones in the sample, roughly 78% are singletons; the top ten hold roughly 7.7%. The sample was peripheral blood. The receptor was isolated from a woman aged 80 or older with acute or convalescent COVID-19. The chain couples TRBV6-5 to TRBJ2-3; D ambiguous. The DNA of the CDR3 is TGTGCCACCCTTACAGACGGAACCACAGATACGCAGTATTTT. Its protein product is CATLTDGTTDTQYF.